Below are 13 T cell receptor beta chains sequenced from a single sample in a study of blood T cells in healthy people across ages (dated by TCRdb to the mid-2010s). The method behind the library was 5' RACE. The sequencer listed for this sample is Illumina HiSeq 2500. The second PCR ran for about 6 to 11 cycles and used a J-beta primer mix along with a sample-barcoded 5' primer. TCRdb handled the public reads itself, with Q25 trimming in fastp and clone calling in MiXCR, and kept productive beta chains. Every distinct CDR3 protein forms one entry, paired with its most common genes and DNA. This sample lists about 780,000 distinct CDR3 sequences; 60% to 80% were detected once. The biggest ten clones account for around 30% of the sample. The material sequenced was blood. The source is a man aged 25-45 years in good health.

This clonotype appeared once. This chain joins TRBV7-2 and TRBJ1-5, with D uncertain. Germline V gives CDR1 SGHTA, CDR2 FQGNSA. V was cut by 1 base and J by 7 bases, with 8 bases left in between. This CDR3 comprises 13 residues. The CDR3 DNA sequence: TGTGCCAGCAGCTTAGTGGCCGAGCAGCCCCAGCATTTT. Protein sequence: CASSLVAEQPQHF.

This rearrangement joins TRBV13 to TRBJ2-1; 10 positions agree with TRBD1. Unmatched junction bases numbered 26, after V lost 3 bases and J lost 0 bases. The CDR3 sequence is 24 residues long. CDR1 and CDR2 (germline): PRHDT, FYEKMQ (reference sequence). The DNA of the CDR3 is TGTGCCAGCAGCTTTAGGGACAGGGGATCTTGGGGCGGGGGGCGCCTGTTCTCCTACAATGAGCAGTTCTTC. Translation gives CASSFRDRGSWGGGRLFSYNEQFF.

CDR3 in DNA: TGTGCCAGCAGCCAAGCGAAGGGGGCTTCCTACGAGCAGTACTTC. Residues: CASSQAKGASYEQYF. V gene TRBV4-2 combines with J gene TRBJ2-7; 7 bases match TRBD1. Germline values: CDR1 LGHNA, CDR2 YNFKEQ. The CDR3 totals 15 residues. Trimming at V came to 1 base and at J to 1 base, leaving 4 bases not matched to a gene.

This clonotype turned up a few times. The chain recombines TRBV7-9 with TRBJ2-7; no reliable D call. This CDR3 comprises 12 residues. Germline CDR1 reads SEHNR; CDR2 reads FQNEAQ (reference sequence). Deletions cut 4 bases from V and 2 bases from J, with 6 bases between. This CDR3 reads CASSSRPYEQYF. In DNA form, the CDR3 reads TGTGCCAGCAGCTCCCGTCCCTACGAGCAGTACTTC.

This clonotype was detected a few times. The chain has TRBV6-5 and TRBJ2-5; TRBD2 matches at 8 bases. V shed 0 bases and J 4 bases; nucleotides not matched to a gene: 4. This CDR3 spans 15 amino acids. CDR1 is MNHEY and CDR2 is SVGAGI in the germline V gene. The CDR3 region has the DNA TGTGCCAGCAGTTACTCGTTCCTAGCGGGAGAGACCCAGTACTTC. The encoded protein is CASSYSFLAGETQYF.

The table lists this clonotype with a few counts. The rearrangement links TRBV2 to TRBJ2-4, with 9 bases aligning to TRBD1. In germline, CDR1 is SNHLY, CDR2 FYNNEI. This CDR3 is 16 amino acids long. Losses at the gene ends were 3 bases for V and 4 bases for J; bases not matched to a gene: 7. CDR3 sequence (DNA): TGTGCCAGCAGTGACCCCTCTGGGACAGGGAAAAACATTCAGTACTTC. Protein sequence: CASSDPSGTGKNIQYF.

This clonotype occurred once. This chain connects TRBV12-3 or TRBV12-4 to TRBJ1-5; possible D gene TRBD1, 5 bases. The V and J ends lost 3 bases and 0 bases respectively, with 12 bases between them. The CDR3 has 16 amino acids. This chain's CDR3 is CASSFLSGGSNQPQHF. The CDR3 bases are TGTGCCAGCAGTTTCCTATCGGGGGGTAGCAATCAGCCCCAGCATTTT.

The chain has TRBV20-1 and TRBJ2-5; D ambiguous. The CDR3 covers 14 residues. From germline, CDR1 is DFQATT and CDR2 SNEGSKA (reference sequence). The V gene lost 5 bases and the J gene lost 7 bases, with 20 bases spanning the gap. Here the CDR3 reads CSARNRLAFGTQYF. Here the CDR3 DNA reads TGCAGTGCTCGCAATCGGCTCGCCTTTGGGACCCAGTACTTC.

This clonotype was seen a few times. CDR3 bases: TGTGCCAGCAGCAAAGCGCCCCACGCAGATACGCAGTATTTT. Its protein is CASSKAPHADTQYF. The chain is built from TRBV21-1 and TRBJ2-3. TRBV21-1 is given as a pseudogene. This CDR3 is 14 amino acids long.

The genes are TRBV7-2 and TRBJ1-1, with 8 bases lining up with TRBD1. The CDR3 is 11 residues long. The junction had 1 base not matched to a gene; V was cut back by 6 bases and J by 7 bases. Germline CDR1 is SGHTA and CDR2 is FQGNSA. The CDR3 region has the DNA TGTGCCAGCAGGGGGACAGGTGAAGCTTTCTTT. Translating gives CASRGTGEAFF.

This clonotype was observed a few times. The CDR3: CSVPARDRGYEQYF. CDR3 coding DNA: TGCAGCGTTCCAGCGAGGGACAGAGGATACGAGCAGTACTTC. The chain couples TRBV29-1 to TRBJ2-7; 7 nucleotides match TRBD1. V lost 5 bases, J lost 4 bases, and 11 bases stayed unmatched. CDR1 is SQVTM and CDR2 is ANQGSEA in the germline V gene. The CDR3 runs 14 residues.

This clonotype came up a few times. The chain employs TRBV12-3 or TRBV12-4 and TRBJ2-5; 8 bases agree with TRBD2. V shed 3 bases, J shed 7 bases, and the junction held 10 bases outside the gene matches. This CDR3 has 15 amino acids. CDR3 nucleotides: TGTGCCAGCAGTTTCGGTGCCGGGAGGGAGGCGACCCAGTACTTC. It specifies CASSFGAGREATQYF.

This clonotype was observed once. The germline gene is not matched at one end of the junction; a read error may be the cause. The V gene is TRBV15, the J gene TRBJ2-4; unclear D gene. This CDR3 comprises 13 residues. Per the germline V gene, CDR1 is LNHNV and CDR2 is YYDKDF (reference sequence). The CDR3 DNA follows: TGTGCCACCAGTAGAGAAGGTTTGGGTACCCAGTACTTC. Protein: CATSREGLGTQYF.